Presented here are 27 T cell receptor beta chains from one specimen sequenced in a study of cytomegalovirus exposure and HLA in healthy donors. Assay used: immunoSEQ multiplex PCR; TCRdb lists only in-frame clones, some missing. The repertoire holds fewer than 200,000 clones, 85% seen once, with approximately 15% in the top ten. Specimen: PBMCs. The receptor set was obtained from a man younger than 35 in good health and CMV-seropositive.

The rearrangement uses TRBV7-9 and TRBJ2-7; no clear D. Trimming removed 2 bases at V and 2 bases at J, with 10 bases between. This CDR3 contains 14 residues. The germline V gene encodes CDR1 SEHNR and CDR2 FQNEAQ (reference sequence). The CDR3 DNA reads TGTGCCAGCAGCTTAACCGGAGAGGCCTACGAGCAGTACTTC. This encodes CASSLTGEAYEQYF.

The V gene is TRBV6-1, the J gene TRBJ1-4; maybe TRBD1 (5 bases). Germline-derived CDR1 and CDR2 are MNHNS and SASEGT. CDR3 size: 15 residues. Trimming removed 7 bases at V and 0 bases at J, with 12 bases between. The CDR3 loop is CASTKGAATNEKLFF. The CDR3 region has the DNA TGTGCCAGCACCAAAGGGGCGGCAACTAATGAAAAACTGTTTTTT.

This chain uses TRBV7-2 with TRBJ2-3; 9 nucleotides agree with TRBD2. Germline CDR1 reads SGHTA; CDR2 reads FQGNSA. The CDR3 sequence is 18 residues long. V lost 2 bases, J lost 2 bases, and 11 bases stayed unmatched. This chain's CDR3 is CASSLRFSAGGFTDTQYF. CDR3 nucleotides: TGTGCCAGCAGCTTACGGTTTTCGGCGGGGGGGTTCACAGATACGCAGTATTTT. The full variable domain, rest sourced from reference TRBV7-2 and TRBJ2-3, is GAGVSQSPSNKVTEKGKDVELRCDPISGHTALYWYRQSLGQGLEFLIYFQGNSAPDKSGLPSDRFSAERTGGSVSTLTIQRTQQEDSAVYLCASSLRFSAGGFTDTQYFGPGTRLTVL.

This chain links TRBV5-1 with TRBJ2-7, with D tentatively TRBD2 (8 bases). This CDR3 has 15 residues. CDR1 and CDR2 (germline): SGHRS, YFSETQ. Trimming took 3 bases from V and 7 from J, leaving 20 bases between them. The CDR3 sequence is CASSSGGGPVEEQYF. The CDR3 region has the DNA TGCGCCAGCAGCTCGGGAGGGGGCCCCGTTGAGGAGCAGTACTTC.

J is TRBJ2-1 and V is TRBV7-6; the D gene is possibly TRBD2 (5 bases). The V gene's germline CDR1 is SGHVS and CDR2 FNYEAQ. Between the trimmed V and J ends, which lost 0 bases and 4 bases, there was a span of 10 bases. The CDR3 spans 15 residues. DNA for the CDR3: TGTGCCAGCAGCTTAGCGGGAGTGGTTTACAATGAGCAGTTCTTC. As protein: CASSLAGVVYNEQFF.

Details on this clone: The sample carries other DNA sequences with the same CDR3. The chain combines TRBV30 with TRBJ2-7; D may be TRBD2 (5 bases). The V end was cut by 1 base, the J end by 3 bases, with 10 bases between. CDR3 length: 13 residues. CDR1 is GTSNPN and CDR2 is SVGIG in the germline V gene (reference sequence). CDR3 nucleotides: TGTGCCTGGAGTGGGACTGGAGACTACGAGCAGTACTTC. Translating it yields CAWSGTGDYEQYF.

This chain links TRBV9 with TRBJ2-1; the D is unclear. The CDR3 covers 12 residues. From germline, CDR1 is SGDLS and CDR2 YYNGEE. Trimming left V 0 bases short and J 10 bases short, with 8 bases between. The CDR3, as DNA: TGTGCCAGCAGCGTAGTAGCTGGGGAGCAGTTCTTC. It yields the protein CASSVVAGEQFF.

The chain combines TRBV28 with TRBJ2-3; 7 bases line up with TRBD1. Germline assignment: CDR1 MDHEN and CDR2 SYDVKM. Trimming cost V 5 bases and J 6 bases; bases outside gene matches: 14. CDR3 length: 16 residues. CDR3 in DNA: TGTGCCAGCAGTAGTAGCCCCCCGCGCAGGGGGGATACGCAGTATTTT. Its translation is CASSSSPPRRGDTQYF.

The rearrangement links TRBV7-2 to TRBJ1-5; D perhaps matches TRBD1 (5 bases). Per the germline V gene, CDR1 is SGHTA and CDR2 is FQGNSA. V lost 1 base to trimming and J lost 3 bases, with 16 bases between them. This CDR3 contains 17 residues. This CDR3 reads CASSLGEGQGPNQPQHF. DNA of the CDR3: TGTGCCAGCAGCTTAGGGGAGGGGCAGGGCCCCAATCAGCCCCAGCATTTT.

The genes are TRBV29-1 and TRBJ1-2; D gene unclear. The germline V and J ends were trimmed by 4 bases and 4 bases, with 7 bases remaining between them. CDR1 is SQVTM and CDR2 is ANQGSEA in the germline V gene. CDR3 length: 11 residues. The CDR3: CSVVSGYGYTF. In DNA form, the CDR3 reads TGCAGCGTTGTCTCGGGCTATGGCTACACCTTC.

This chain links TRBV7-8 with TRBJ2-2; tentative D call: TRBD2 (5 bases). CDR3 length equals 16 residues. Per germline, CDR1 SGHVS and CDR2 FQNEAQ. Trimming left V 0 bases short and J 2 bases short, with 10 bases between. This chain's CDR3 is CASSLAGGGNTGELFF. For the CDR3, the DNA is TGTGCCAGCAGCTTAGCAGGTGGAGGAAACACCGGGGAGCTGTTTTTT.

CDR3 coding DNA: TGCGCCAGCAGCTCCTGGACAGGGGGTTTTAGCAATCAGCCCCAGCATTTT. It is translated as CASSSWTGGFSNQPQHF. V gene TRBV5-1 combines with J gene TRBJ1-5; 10 bases map to TRBD1. CDR1 is SGHRS, CDR2 YFSETQ, per germline. CDR3 length: 17 residues. V lost 3 bases to trimming and J lost 0 bases; unmatched junction nucleotides: 6.

The chain recombines TRBV18 with TRBJ2-1; tentative D call: TRBD1 (5 bases). CDR1 KGHSH and CDR2 LQKENI come from the germline V gene. Trimming pared 5 bases from V and 4 bases from J, leaving 9 bases between. This CDR3 spans 13 amino acids. CDR3: CASSGQGYNEQFF. The CDR3 DNA is TGTGCCAGCTCAGGGCAGGGTTACAATGAGCAGTTCTTC.

The chain has TRBV7-9 and TRBJ2-2, with 12 positions matching TRBD1. The CDR3 has 16 residues. Unmatched junction bases numbered 5, after V lost 4 bases and J lost 5 bases. CDR1 and CDR2 from the germline V gene are SEHNR and FQNEAQ (reference sequence). CDR3 coding DNA: TGTGCCAGCAGCTCCGAGGGACAGGGGGCAACCGGGGAGCTGTTTTTT. It encodes CASSSEGQGATGELFF.

The V and J genes are TRBV6-1 and TRBJ1-1; 9 bases are shared with TRBD1. The CDR3 spans 13 residues. After removal of 3 bases from V and 5 bases from J, the junction contained 1 base not matched to a gene. Germline V gives CDR1 MNHNS, CDR2 SASEGT. This chain's CDR3 is CASSEDRGTEAFF. CDR3 DNA sequence: TGTGCCAGCAGTGAGGACAGGGGAACTGAAGCTTTCTTT.

This chain links TRBV4-1 with TRBJ1-6; TRBD1 agrees at 8 bases. V was clipped by 2 bases and J by 7 bases; unmatched bases: 16. This CDR3 has 19 amino acids. Germline-derived CDR1 and CDR2 are MGHRA and YSYEKL. CDR3 sequence: CASSQTLRQGAVKNSPLHF. CDR3 sequence (DNA): TGCGCCAGCAGCCAAACCTTGAGGCAGGGGGCAGTGAAAAATTCACCCCTCCACTTT.

This chain links TRBV4-1 with TRBJ2-7; 13 nucleotides match TRBD2. This CDR3 spans 19 amino acids. The germline V gene has CDR1 MGHRA and CDR2 YSYEKL. V shed 2 bases and J 3 bases; nucleotides not matched to a gene: 13. The CDR3 sequence is CASSQTPGRRTSGGYEQYF. DNA for the CDR3: TGCGCCAGCAGCCAAACCCCGGGACGGAGGACTAGCGGGGGCTACGAGCAGTACTTC.

This chain uses TRBV27 with TRBJ2-1; 11 bases map to TRBD2. Losses at the gene ends were 5 bases for V and 4 bases for J; bases not matched to a gene: 4. CDR1 MNHEY and CDR2 SMNVEV come from the germline V gene (reference sequence). This CDR3 region has 15 residues. CDR3 residues: CASSLTSGSYNEQFF. CDR3 nucleotides: TGTGCCAGCAGTCTAACTAGCGGGAGTTACAATGAGCAGTTCTTC.

V and J are TRBV2 and TRBJ1-1; the D is unclear. The length of the CDR3 is 13 residues. Trimming took off 5 bases at V and 2 bases at J, with 9 bases between the two ends. The germline V gene encodes CDR1 SNHLY and CDR2 FYNNEI. The CDR3 DNA reads TGTGCCAGCAGTAGGGCGGGCAACACTGAAGCTTTCTTT. Translation: CASSRAGNTEAFF.

The chain joins TRBV11-3 to TRBJ2-5, with 7 bases that match TRBD1. Unmatched junction bases numbered 9, after V lost 4 bases and J lost 4 bases. Germline CDR1 and CDR2: SGHNT and YENEEA. The CDR3 length is 15 residues. CDR3 sequence reads: CASSSLQGFGETQYF. CDR3 sequence (DNA): TGTGCCAGCAGCTCGTTACAGGGGTTTGGAGAGACCCAGTACTTC.

The rearrangement links TRBV30 to TRBJ2-1, with D perhaps matching TRBD1 (5 bases). The CDR3 spans 10 residues. V was clipped by 2 bases and J by 11 bases, with 7 bases between them. Germline loops: CDR1 GTSNPN, CDR2 SVGIG (reference sequence). The CDR3 is CAWSRQQQFF. The CDR3 DNA reads as TGTGCCTGGAGTAGACAGCAGCAGTTCTTC.

The V and J genes are TRBV27 and TRBJ1-5; 7 nucleotides line up with TRBD1. The germline V gene has CDR1 MNHEY and CDR2 SMNVEV (reference sequence). V lost 2 bases and J lost 8; bases outside the gene matches: 6. This CDR3 is 14 amino acids long. The CDR3 loop reads CASSLLGQAEPQHF. The CDR3 coding sequence is TGTGCCAGCAGTTTACTTGGACAGGCGGAGCCCCAGCATTTT.

The CDR3 bases are TGCGCCAGCAGCGGAGGACAGGGGGGTGAGACCCAGTACTTC. Translated, it gives CASSGGQGGETQYF. The chain employs TRBV5-1 and TRBJ2-5; 10 bases match TRBD1. Germline values: CDR1 SGHRS, CDR2 YFSETQ. The CDR3 has 14 amino acids. Trimming removed 4 bases from V and 5 bases from J; junction bases left unmatched: 5.

This chain uses TRBV30 with TRBJ2-2, with 12 positions matching TRBD2. This CDR3 contains 13 residues. The germline V gene encodes CDR1 GTSNPN and CDR2 SVGIG (reference sequence). Unmatched junction bases numbered 5, after V lost 7 bases and J lost 8 bases. The CDR3 sequence is CAYIGLAGGELFF. The DNA of the CDR3 is TGTGCCTACATTGGACTAGCGGGAGGGGAGCTGTTTTTT.

The chain uses TRBV25-1 and TRBJ1-4, with 8 bases fitting TRBD1. The V gene's germline CDR1 is MGHDK and CDR2 SYGVNS. V lost 5 bases and J lost 7; bases outside the gene matches: 6. The CDR3 consists of 14 residues. The CDR3: CASSPGQDFEKLFF. DNA of the CDR3: TGTGCCAGCAGTCCGGGACAGGATTTTGAAAAACTGTTTTTT. Drawing the rest from reference TRBV25-1 and TRBJ1-4, the complete variable domain is EADIYQTPRYLVIGTGKKITLECSQTMGHDKMYWYQQDPGMELHLIHYSYGVNSTEKGDLSSESTVSRIRTEHFPLTLESARPSHTSQYLCASSPGQDFEKLFFGSGTQLSVL.

This chain links TRBV7-2 with TRBJ2-7; D possibly corresponds to TRBD1 (6 bases). The CDR3 is 13 residues long. Trimming took 3 bases from V and 4 from J, leaving 10 bases between them. Germline CDR1 and CDR2: SGHTA and FQGNSA. The CDR3 sequence is CASSFLTGYEQYF. The CDR3 region has the DNA TGTGCCAGCAGCTTCCTGACAGGATACGAGCAGTACTTC.

The V and J genes are TRBV28 and TRBJ2-1, with TRBD1 matching 7 bases. CDR1 MDHEN and CDR2 SYDVKM come from the germline V gene. This CDR3 comprises 16 residues. V gave up 2 bases and J gave up 7 bases; unmatched junction bases: 11. The CDR3 region has the DNA TGTGCCAGCAGTTTAAACAGGGGCCGAAAGATGAATGAGCAGTTCTTC. Protein: CASSLNRGRKMNEQFF. Together with reference TRBV28 and TRBJ2-1, the CDR3 gives the full variable domain: DVKVTQSSRYLVKRTGEKVFLECVQDMDHENMFWYRQDPGLGLRLIYFSYDVKMKEKGDIPEGYSVSREKKERFSLILESASTNQTSMYLCASSLNRGRKMNEQFFGPGTRLTVL.